The clone carrying this T cell receptor beta chain has a handful of counts. TCRdb used MiXCR to reprocess the 5' RACE reads, holding one entry per CDR3 protein. The sample includes roughly 370,000 distinct CDR3 sequences, 15% to 20% of them seen just once. The sample originates from a study of T-cell memory formation after mild COVID-19. V was shortened by 1 base and J by 0 bases, with 6 bases between the two germline ends. The CDR3 is made up of 14 amino acids. Germline V lookup: CDR1 LGHNA, CDR2 YSLEER. This sequence originates from a young man who had mild COVID-19 (a few samples of this study predate the infection). Cell type and time point are not known. Sequenced: PBMCs or a T cell subset sorted from them (not recorded which). The chain carries TRBV4-3 and TRBJ1-2; D gene ambiguous. In DNA, the CDR3 is TGCGCCAGCAGCCAAGGGGTTTCTAACTATGGCTACACCTTC. Amino acids: CASSQGVSNYGYTF.